Listed below are T cell receptor beta chains from one sample, sequenced in a study of early T cells in non-severe SARS-CoV-2 infection. A single record per CDR3 protein comes from TCRdb applying MiXCR to the 5' RACE reads. Counted here are roughly 40,000 distinct CDR3 sequences, about 6% occurring once; the ten biggest clones make up roughly 4.4%. Sequenced: whole blood. The receptors originated from an adult who was a healthcare worker with PCR-confirmed SARS-CoV-2 infection or an uninfected control (not recorded which). The CDR3 runs from the conserved cysteine through the conserved F or W. The order of the fields is D gene, clone size, V gene, CDR3 length, J gene, CDR3 protein, CDR3 DNA. A D gene is named only where the DNA matches it firmly. Size is stated for part of the rows, as once, few or many counts, or as a class when the clone is expanded.

TRBD1	few	TRBV28	15	TRBJ2-5	CASSPGQGARKTQYF	TGTGCCAGCAGCCCCGGACAGGGAGCGAGAAAGACCCAGTACTTC
-	many	TRBV11-2	16	TRBJ2-3	CASSLGWSDATDTQYF	TGTGCCAGCAGCTTAGGGTGGAGCGACGCCACAGATACGCAGTATTTT
TRBD2	many	TRBV7-8	14	TRBJ2-7	CASSLTSAAYEQYF	TGTGCCAGCAGCTTAACTAGCGCGGCCTACGAGCAGTACTTC
-	few	TRBV7-9	14	TRBJ2-3	CASSLAQEVDTQYF	TGTGCCAGCAGCTTAGCCCAGGAGGTGGATACGCAGTATTTT
TRBD2	-	TRBV20-1	12	TRBJ2-1	CSVGGSGHEQFF	TGCAGTGTTGGCGGGAGTGGCCATGAGCAGTTCTTC
-	many	TRBV20-1	14	TRBJ1-2	CSARDGRANYGYTF	TGCAGTGCTAGAGACGGCAGAGCTAACTATGGCTACACCTTC
-	medium-sized	TRBV19	13	TRBJ2-1	CASSIASYNEQFF	TGTGCCAGTAGTATAGCATCCTACAATGAGCAGTTCTTC
TRBD2	many	TRBV10-3	16	TRBJ2-2	CAISERLAVNTGELFF	TGTGCCATCAGTGAGAGACTAGCGGTTAACACCGGGGAGCTGTTTTTT
-	-	TRBV4-1	17	TRBJ2-1	CASSQVVGRDPYNEQFF	TGCGCCAGCAGCCAAGTGGTGGGGCGGGATCCCTACAATGAGCAGTTCTTC
-	few	TRBV20-1	14	TRBJ1-1	CSARSSGASVRAFF	TGCAGTGCTAGATCTTCGGGGGCCTCGGTGAGAGCTTTCTTT
-	-	TRBV20-1	15	TRBJ2-6	CSAPPMSSGANVLTF	TGCAGTGCCCCCCCTATGTCCTCTGGGGCCAACGTCCTGACTTTC
TRBD2	many	TRBV20-1	15	TRBJ2-3	CSATIGTSGKDTQYF	TGCAGTGCTACCATTGGGACTAGCGGGAAGGATACGCAGTATTTT
TRBD2	many	TRBV6-1	12	TRBJ2-1	CASTLAGAGQFF	TGTGCCAGCACTCTAGCGGGAGCAGGGCAGTTCTTC
-	many	TRBV28	14	TRBJ2-4	CASSFLQGSDIQYF	TGTGCCAGCAGTTTCTTGCAGGGGTCGGACATTCAGTACTTC
TRBD2	many	TRBV6-1	15	TRBJ2-3	CASSPASGSTDTQYF	TGTGCCAGCAGCCCGGCTAGCGGGAGCACAGATACGCAGTATTTT
TRBD1	-	TRBV12-3/TRBV12-4	14	TRBJ1-2	CASSLTGAQDGYTF	TGTGCCAGCAGTCTGACAGGGGCGCAAGATGGCTACACCTTC
-	many	TRBV7-9	16	TRBJ2-7	CASSSPMGEHSYEQYF	TGTGCCAGCAGTAGTCCGATGGGGGAGCACTCCTACGAGCAGTACTTC
-	-	TRBV2	12	TRBJ2-3	CASDRATDTQYF	TGTGCCAGCGATCGAGCAACAGATACGCAGTATTTT
-	many	TRBV2	13	TRBJ2-5	CASSAALKETQYF	TGTGCCAGCAGTGCTGCCTTGAAAGAGACCCAGTACTTC
-	many	TRBV3-1	12	TRBJ2-3	CASRHSGDTQYF	TGTGCCAGCAGGCATTCTGGAGATACGCAGTATTTT
TRBD2	many	TRBV28	16	TRBJ2-1	CASSLWQRGSYNEQFF	TGTGCCAGCAGTTTGTGGCAGCGGGGCTCCTACAATGAGCAGTTCTTC
-	many	TRBV4-2	15	TRBJ2-7	CASSQVGQPDPEQYF	TGTGCCAGCAGCCAAGTTGGCCAGCCCGACCCCGAGCAGTACTTC
-	once	TRBV10-1	13	TRBJ1-1	CASSGGRRTEAFF	TGCGCCAGCAGTGGAGGGAGGAGGACTGAAGCTTTCTTT
-	-	TRBV9	13	TRBJ1-1	CASSVDSNTEAFF	TGTGCCAGCAGCGTAGATAGCAACACTGAAGCTTTCTTT
-	many	TRBV23-1	18	TRBJ2-1	CASSQGPIRPLPHNEQFF	TGCGCCAGCAGTCAAGGACCCATCCGCCCCCTCCCACACAATGAGCAGTTCTTC
-	many	TRBV7-6	12	TRBJ2-1	CASSEGRNEQFF	TGTGCCAGCAGCGAGGGCAGGAATGAGCAGTTCTTC
TRBD2	many	TRBV7-8	18	TRBJ2-7	CASSLGTEGLAGANEQYF	TGTGCCAGCAGCTTAGGGACAGAGGGACTAGCGGGAGCCAACGAGCAGTACTTC
-	many	TRBV27	13	TRBJ1-1	CASRTDHRTEAFF	TGTGCCAGTAGGACGGATCACCGCACTGAAGCTTTCTTT
-	-	TRBV4-1	15	TRBJ1-1	CASSQVLATGTEAFF	TGCGCCAGCAGCCAAGTTTTAGCGACAGGCACTGAAGCTTTCTTT
-	few	TRBV20-1	16	TRBJ2-5	CSARDFQRSYQETQYF	TGCAGTGCTAGAGATTTTCAGCGTTCGTACCAAGAGACCCAGTACTTC
TRBD2	medium-sized	TRBV20-1	13	TRBJ2-3	CSGASGSPDTQYF	TGCAGTGGGGCCAGCGGGAGCCCAGATACGCAGTATTTT
TRBD1	many	TRBV27	16	TRBJ2-7	CASSLGGTGSSYEQYF	TGTGCCAGCAGTCTAGGAGGGACAGGGAGCTCCTACGAGCAGTACTTC
-	-	TRBV7-3	16	TRBJ2-3	CASSSFRGGDTDTQYF	TGTGCCAGCAGCTCATTTCGGGGAGGAGACACAGATACGCAGTATTTT
-	many	TRBV4-2	16	TRBJ2-6	CASSFIQGSGANVLTF	TGTGCCAGCAGCTTTATTCAGGGATCCGGGGCCAACGTCCTGACTTTC
-	few	TRBV21-1	14	TRBJ2-2	CASRDNQNTGELFF	TGTGCCAGCAGGGATAATCAGAACACCGGGGAGCTGTTTTTT
-	-	TRBV14	15	TRBJ2-2	CASSQWQMNTGELFF	TGTGCCAGCAGCCAGTGGCAGATGAACACCGGGGAGCTGTTTTTT
-	-	TRBV29-1	11	TRBJ2-1	CSVEGHNEQFF	TGCAGCGTTGAGGGCCACAATGAGCAGTTCTTC
-	many	TRBV28	14	TRBJ2-7	CASSRGGQPYEQYF	TGTGCCAGCAGCCGAGGCGGGCAGCCTTACGAGCAGTACTTC
TRBD2	few	TRBV20-1	15	TRBJ2-1	CSAKTTSETYNEQFF	TGCAGTGCTAAAACCACTAGCGAGACCTACAATGAGCAGTTCTTC
-	many	TRBV9	15	TRBJ2-1	CASSVAGTEENEQFF	TGTGCCAGCAGCGTAGCTGGGACGGAGGAGAATGAGCAGTTCTTC
-	many	TRBV28	18	TRBJ2-1	CASSLLLGDAFSNNEQFF	TGTGCCAGCAGTTTATTACTGGGGGACGCTTTTTCGAACAATGAGCAGTTCTTC
TRBD2	-	TRBV11-2	14	TRBJ2-5	CASSLGREQETQYF	TGTGCCAGCAGCTTAGGGCGGGAGCAAGAGACCCAGTACTTC
TRBD2	many	TRBV7-9	15	TRBJ2-1	CASRSGLESYNEQFF	TGTGCCAGCAGATCGGGACTAGAGTCCTACAATGAGCAGTTCTTC
-	many	TRBV30	13	TRBJ1-2	CAFLRVTSYGYTF	TGTGCCTTCTTACGAGTTACGAGCTATGGCTACACCTTC
TRBD1	many	TRBV3-1	13	TRBJ1-1	CASSREDRDEAFF	TGTGCCAGCAGCCGGGAGGACAGGGACGAAGCTTTCTTT
-	many	TRBV24-1	13	TRBJ2-1	CATWASAYNEQFF	TGTGCCACATGGGCTAGCGCGTACAATGAGCAGTTCTTC
TRBD2	many	TRBV27	15	TRBJ2-2	CASSLLAPNTGELFF	TGTGCCAGCAGCCTACTAGCGCCGAACACCGGGGAGCTGTTTTTT
-	many	TRBV7-8	14	TRBJ1-3	CASSQTGSGNTIYF	TGTGCCAGCAGCCAGACAGGCTCTGGAAACACCATATATTTT
-	few	TRBV29-1	11	TRBJ2-3	CSVGGGGEQYF	TGCAGCGTTGGAGGTGGCGGGGAGCAGTATTTT
TRBD1	few	TRBV2	15	TRBJ2-7	CASSPFRDRGYEQYF	TGTGCCAGCAGTCCATTTCGGGACAGGGGTTACGAGCAGTACTTC
-	many	TRBV3-1	11	TRBJ2-7	CASSSGGTLSF	TGTGCCAGCAGCTCCGGTGGGACGCTCTCTTTC